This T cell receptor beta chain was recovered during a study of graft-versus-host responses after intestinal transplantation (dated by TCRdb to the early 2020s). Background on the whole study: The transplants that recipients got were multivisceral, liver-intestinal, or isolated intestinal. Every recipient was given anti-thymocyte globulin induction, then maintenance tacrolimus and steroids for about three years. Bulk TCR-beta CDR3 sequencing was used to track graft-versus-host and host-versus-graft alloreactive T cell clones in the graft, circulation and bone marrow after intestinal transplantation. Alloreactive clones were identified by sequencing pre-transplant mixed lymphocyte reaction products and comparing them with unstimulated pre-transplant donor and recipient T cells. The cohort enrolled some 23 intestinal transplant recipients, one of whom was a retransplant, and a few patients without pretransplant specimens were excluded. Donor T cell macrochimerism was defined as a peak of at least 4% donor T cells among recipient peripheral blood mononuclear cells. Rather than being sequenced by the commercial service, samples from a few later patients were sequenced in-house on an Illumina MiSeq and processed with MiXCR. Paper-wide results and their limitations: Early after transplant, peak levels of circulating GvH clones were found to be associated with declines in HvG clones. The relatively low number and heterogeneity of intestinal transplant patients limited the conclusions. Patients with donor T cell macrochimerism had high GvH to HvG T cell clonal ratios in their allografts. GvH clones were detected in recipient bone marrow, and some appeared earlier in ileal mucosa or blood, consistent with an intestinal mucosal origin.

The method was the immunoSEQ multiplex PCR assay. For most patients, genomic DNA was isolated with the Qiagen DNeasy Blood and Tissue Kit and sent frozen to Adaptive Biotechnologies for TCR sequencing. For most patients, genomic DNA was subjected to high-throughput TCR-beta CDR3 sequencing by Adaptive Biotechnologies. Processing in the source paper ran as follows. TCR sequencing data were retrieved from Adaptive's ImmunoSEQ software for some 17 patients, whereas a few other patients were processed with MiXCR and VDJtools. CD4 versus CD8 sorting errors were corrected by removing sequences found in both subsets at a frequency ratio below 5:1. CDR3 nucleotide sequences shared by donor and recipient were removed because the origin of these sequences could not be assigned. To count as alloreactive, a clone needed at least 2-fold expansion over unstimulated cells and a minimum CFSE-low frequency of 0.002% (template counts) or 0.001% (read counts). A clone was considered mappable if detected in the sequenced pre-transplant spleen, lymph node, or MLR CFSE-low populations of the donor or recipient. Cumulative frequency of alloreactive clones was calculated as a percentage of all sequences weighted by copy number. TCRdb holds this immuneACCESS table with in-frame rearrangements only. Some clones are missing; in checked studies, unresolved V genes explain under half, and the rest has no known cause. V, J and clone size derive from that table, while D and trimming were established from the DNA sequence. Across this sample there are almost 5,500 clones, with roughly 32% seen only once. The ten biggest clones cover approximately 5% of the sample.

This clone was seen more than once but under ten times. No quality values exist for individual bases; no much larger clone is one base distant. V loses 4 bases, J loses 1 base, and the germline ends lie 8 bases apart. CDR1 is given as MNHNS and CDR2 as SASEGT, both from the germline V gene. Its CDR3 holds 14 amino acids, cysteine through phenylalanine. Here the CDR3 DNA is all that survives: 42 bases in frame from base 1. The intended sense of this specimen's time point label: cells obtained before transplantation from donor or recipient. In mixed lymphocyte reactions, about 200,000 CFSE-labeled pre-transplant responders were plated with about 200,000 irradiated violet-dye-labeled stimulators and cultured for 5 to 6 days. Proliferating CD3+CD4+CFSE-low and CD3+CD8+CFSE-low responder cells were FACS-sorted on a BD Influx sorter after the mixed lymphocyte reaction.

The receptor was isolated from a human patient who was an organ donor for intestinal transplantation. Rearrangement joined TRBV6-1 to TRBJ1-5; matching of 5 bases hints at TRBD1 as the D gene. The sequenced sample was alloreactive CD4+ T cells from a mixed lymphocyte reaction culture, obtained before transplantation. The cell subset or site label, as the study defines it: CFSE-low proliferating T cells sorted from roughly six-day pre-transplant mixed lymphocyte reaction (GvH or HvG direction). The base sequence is TGTGCCAGCAGTGCCCGGGACAGCAATCAGCCCCAGCATTTT. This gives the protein CASSARDSNQPQHF.